This is a list of T cell receptor beta chains from one sample in a study of shared clonotypes between healthy human individuals. Assay used: immunoSEQ multiplex PCR; TCRdb lists only in-frame clones, some missing. Among roughly 700,000 clones, approximately 79% were seen once, and the ten largest hold roughly 1.7%. Material: memory CD4+ T cells sorted from blood. These receptors all come from a young woman in good health. CDR3s include the opening cysteine and the closing phenylalanine or tryptophan. The D gene is left open where the match is weak. Only some rows state a clone size, as once, few, many or a class for expanded clones.

TGTGCCAGCAGGCCCTCTGCCGGGACCCTAGCCAAAAACATTCAGTACTTC	CASRPSAGTLAKNIQYF	-	17	TRBJ2-4	-	TRBV28
TGTGCCAGCAGCTCTTCGACAGGGCCGTACGAGCAGTACTTC	CASSSSTGPYEQYF	once	14	TRBJ2-7	TRBD1	TRBV7-2
TGTGCCAGCAGTGAAGGCTCGGGGCGGAGAACTGAAGCTTTCTTT	CASSEGSGRRTEAFF	once	15	TRBJ1-1	-	TRBV6-1
TGCGCCAGCAGTGGACCCGGTGGGCAGTTCTTC	CASSGPGGQFF	-	11	TRBJ2-1	-	TRBV10-1
TGTGCCAGCAGTGTAACCGGCTTTATGAACACTGAAGCTTTCTTT	CASSVTGFMNTEAFF	-	15	TRBJ1-1	-	TRBV28
TGTGCCAGCAGTGAAATGAATACGCAGTATTTT	CASSEMNTQYF	-	11	TRBJ2-3	-	TRBV2
TGTGCCAGCAGGGTGGACAAATATCAGCCCCAGCATTTT	CASRVDKYQPQHF	-	13	TRBJ1-5	-	TRBV2
TGCGCCAGCAGCCTCGGGATTCCAGTGGATACGCAGTATTTT	CASSLGIPVDTQYF	-	14	TRBJ2-3	-	TRBV10-1
TGCGCCAGCAGCACGGCAGGAGATACGCAGTATTTT	CASSTAGDTQYF	-	12	TRBJ2-3	-	TRBV5-1
TGTGCCAGCAGTATACCGGCCTCTGGGGCCAACGTCCTGACTTTC	CASSIPASGANVLTF	-	15	TRBJ2-6	-	TRBV27
TGCGCCAGCAGCTTAGGGACAGGGGGTCAGCCCCAGCATTTT	CASSLGTGGQPQHF	-	14	TRBJ1-5	TRBD1	TRBV5-1
TGTGCCAGCAGCCGACAGGTCAGCTATGGCTACACCTTC	CASSRQVSYGYTF	-	13	TRBJ1-2	-	TRBV28
TGTGCCACCTCCGGGACAGGGACCACTGAAGCTTTCTTT	CATSGTGTTEAFF	-	13	TRBJ1-1	TRBD1	TRBV2
TGTGCCAGCAGTTTAACAGGACCTACGAACACTGAAGCTTTCTTT	CASSLTGPTNTEAFF	-	15	TRBJ1-1	-	TRBV28
TGTGCCAGTAGTATTAGGCGGGCGGCGGACTATGGCTACACCTTC	CASSIRRAADYGYTF	few	15	TRBJ1-2	-	TRBV19
TGTGCCAGTAGTATAGAGCTAGCGGGGAACACCGGGGAGCTGTTTTTT	CASSIELAGNTGELFF	-	16	TRBJ2-2	TRBD2	TRBV19
TGTGCCAGCAGACCACGGGGGGGGTTCGACAATCAGCCCCAGCATTTT	CASRPRGGFDNQPQHF	few	16	TRBJ1-5	-	TRBV27
TGTGCCAGCAGCTCGCGGACTAGCGGGAGCGTGGATACGCAGTATTTT	CASSSRTSGSVDTQYF	-	16	TRBJ2-3	TRBD2	TRBV5-4
TGTGCCAGCAGCCCAGGGTCCGGGGCCAACGTCCTGACTTTC	CASSPGSGANVLTF	-	14	TRBJ2-6	-	TRBV9
TGTGCCAGCTCACCACCGGGGCAGGGGGCGTCGTCTCAGCCCCAGCATTTT	CASSPPGQGASSQPQHF	-	17	TRBJ1-5	TRBD1	TRBV18
TGTGCCACCAGCAGAGACGGGACAGCCAACACTGAAGCTTTCTTT	CATSRDGTANTEAFF	-	15	TRBJ1-1	TRBD1	TRBV15
TGTGCCAGCCTACTCGGGAGCTCTGGGGCCAACGTCCTGACTTTC	CASLLGSSGANVLTF	-	15	TRBJ2-6	-	TRBV6-1
TGTGCCAGCAGCTTCTCGGGACCCAGGAGGTACGAGCAGTACTTC	CASSFSGPRRYEQYF	-	15	TRBJ2-7	-	TRBV13
TGTGCCAGCAGTTACTCGTATCAGGTAGTTGAGACCCAGTACTTC	CASSYSYQVVETQYF	-	15	TRBJ2-5	-	TRBV6-5
TGTGCCAGCAGCCCCGAAGGGGCTGGGAGACGGGGCTACACCTTC	CASSPEGAGRRGYTF	-	15	TRBJ1-2	-	TRBV14
TGTGCCAGTCTAGCGGGCACAGATACGCAGTATTTT	CASLAGTDTQYF	-	12	TRBJ2-3	TRBD2	TRBV2
TGTGCCAGCAGCCCAAGTGGGCAAAGGGATAACCAGTACTTC	CASSPSGQRDNQYF	-	14	TRBJ2-5	-	TRBV11-3
TGTGCCACTCGCGGGGGGCGGACCGCGAACACCGGGGAGCTGTTTTTT	CATRGGRTANTGELFF	-	16	TRBJ2-2	TRBD2	TRBV11-1
TGTGCCAGCAGCCTACACGGACAGGGAGGGGATGAGCAGTTCTTC	CASSLHGQGGDEQFF	-	15	TRBJ2-1	-	TRBV7-8
TGTGCCAGCAGCTTACAGGGGAAAGAGACCCAGTACTTC	CASSLQGKETQYF	-	13	TRBJ2-5	-	TRBV7-8
TGTGCCAGCAGCTTATCGGGGCAAATCACCGGGGAGCTGTTTTTT	CASSLSGQITGELFF	-	15	TRBJ2-2	-	TRBV7-2
TGTGCCAGCAGTTACCAGAGGGGCGCGAACATTCAGTACTTC	CASSYQRGANIQYF	-	14	TRBJ2-4	-	TRBV6-5
TGTGCCAGCAGCTCGGACTCGGGGGAGACCCAGTACTTC	CASSSDSGETQYF	-	13	TRBJ2-5	-	TRBV7-6